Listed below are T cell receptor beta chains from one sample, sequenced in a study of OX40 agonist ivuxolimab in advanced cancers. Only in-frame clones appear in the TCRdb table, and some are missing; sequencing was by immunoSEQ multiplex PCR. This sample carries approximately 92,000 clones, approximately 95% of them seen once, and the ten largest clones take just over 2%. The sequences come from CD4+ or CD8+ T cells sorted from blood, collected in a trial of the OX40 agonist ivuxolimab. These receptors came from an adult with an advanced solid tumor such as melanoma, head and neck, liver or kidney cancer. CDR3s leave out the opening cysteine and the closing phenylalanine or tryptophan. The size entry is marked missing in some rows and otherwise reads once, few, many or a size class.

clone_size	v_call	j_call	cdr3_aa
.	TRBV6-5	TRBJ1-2	ASSYDPAGVGYGYT
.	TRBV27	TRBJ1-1	ASSNRGQTEAF
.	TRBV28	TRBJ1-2	ASSLSQGNYGYT
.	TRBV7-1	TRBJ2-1	ASSLVVSSGRNEQF
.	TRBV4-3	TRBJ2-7	ASSQDKERGEVYEQY
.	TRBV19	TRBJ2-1	ASSIASGGKDNEQF
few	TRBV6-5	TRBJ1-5	ASSYSSNQPQH
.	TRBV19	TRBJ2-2	ASSETGTGELF
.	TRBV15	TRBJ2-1	ATSRHPSGSIYNEQF
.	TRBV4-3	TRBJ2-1	ASSQGLAGSYNEQF
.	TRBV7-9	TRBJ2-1	ASSSAILGNNEQF
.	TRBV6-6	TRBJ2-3	ATRRTDTQY
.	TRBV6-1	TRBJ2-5	ASRPPADPSQY
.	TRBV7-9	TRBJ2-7	ASSLVIHYEQY
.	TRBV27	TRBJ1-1	ASKRGQGNTEAF
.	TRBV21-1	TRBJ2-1	ASSQIGTSGSYNEQF
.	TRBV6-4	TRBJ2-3	ASSDIGDQY
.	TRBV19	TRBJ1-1	ASSINTLRGFDEAF
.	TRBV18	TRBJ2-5	ASSPTTGGFKPHQETQY
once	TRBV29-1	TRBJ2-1	SVTGRYNEQF
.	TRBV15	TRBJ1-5	ATSSDRDNQPQH
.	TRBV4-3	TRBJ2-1	ASSQTRSDLPYNEQF
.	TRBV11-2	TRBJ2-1	ASSLNEQF
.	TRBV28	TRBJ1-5	ASSLYRGESQPQH
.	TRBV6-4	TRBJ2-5	ANPGRARRETQY
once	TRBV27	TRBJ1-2	ASSPLAGGLYGYT
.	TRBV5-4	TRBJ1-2	ASSTPGRGSGYT
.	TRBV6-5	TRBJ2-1	ASSTPDYAKVEQF